This T cell receptor (beta chain) stems from a study of blood T cell repertoires in COVID-19. V lost 10 bases and J 3 bases, leaving 10 bases between the germline ends. Germline assignment: CDR1 MNHEY and CDR2 SMNVEV (reference sequence). The CDR3 has 12 amino acids. Data came from immunoSEQ multiplex PCR; TCRdb stores just in-frame clones and leaves some out. The data show roughly 100,000 clones, with over 70% seen just once and 0.8% to 1% held by the top ten. The rearrangement uses TRBV27 and TRBJ2-1; possible D gene TRBD1, 6 bases. Sample: peripheral blood. The sequence derives from a human donor with acute or convalescent COVID-19. The donor label of this sample is uncertain. The DNA of the CDR3 is TGTGCCACCGGGACATTCTACAATGAGCAGTTCTTC. Residues: CATGTFYNEQFF.